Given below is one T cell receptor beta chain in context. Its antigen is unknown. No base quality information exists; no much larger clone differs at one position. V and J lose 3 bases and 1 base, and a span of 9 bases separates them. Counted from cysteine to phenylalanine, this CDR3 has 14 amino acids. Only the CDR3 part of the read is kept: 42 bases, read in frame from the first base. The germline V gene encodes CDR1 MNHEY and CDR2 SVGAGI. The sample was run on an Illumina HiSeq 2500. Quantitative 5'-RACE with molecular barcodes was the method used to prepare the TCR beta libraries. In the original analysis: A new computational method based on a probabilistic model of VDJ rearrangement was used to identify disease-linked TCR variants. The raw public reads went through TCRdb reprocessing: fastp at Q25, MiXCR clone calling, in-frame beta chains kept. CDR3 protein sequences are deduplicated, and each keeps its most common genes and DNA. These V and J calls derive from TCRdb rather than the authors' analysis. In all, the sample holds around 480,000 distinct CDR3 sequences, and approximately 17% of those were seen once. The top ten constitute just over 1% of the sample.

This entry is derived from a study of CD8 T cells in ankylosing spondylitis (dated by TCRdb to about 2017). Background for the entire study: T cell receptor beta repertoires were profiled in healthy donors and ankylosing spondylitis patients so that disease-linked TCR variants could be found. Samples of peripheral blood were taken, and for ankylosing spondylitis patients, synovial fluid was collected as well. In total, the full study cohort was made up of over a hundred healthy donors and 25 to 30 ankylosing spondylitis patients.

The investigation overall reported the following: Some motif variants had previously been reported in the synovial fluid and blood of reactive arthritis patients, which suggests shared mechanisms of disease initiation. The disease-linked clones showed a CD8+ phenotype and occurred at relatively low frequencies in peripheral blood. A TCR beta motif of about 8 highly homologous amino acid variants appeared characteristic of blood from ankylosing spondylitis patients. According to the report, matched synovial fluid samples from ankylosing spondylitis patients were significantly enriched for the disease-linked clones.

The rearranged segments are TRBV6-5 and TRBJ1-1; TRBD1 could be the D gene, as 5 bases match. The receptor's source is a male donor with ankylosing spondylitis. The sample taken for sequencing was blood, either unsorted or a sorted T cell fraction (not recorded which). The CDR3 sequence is CASSYRQQNTEAFF. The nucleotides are TGTGCCAGCAGTTATCGACAGCAGAACACTGAAGCTTTCTTT.